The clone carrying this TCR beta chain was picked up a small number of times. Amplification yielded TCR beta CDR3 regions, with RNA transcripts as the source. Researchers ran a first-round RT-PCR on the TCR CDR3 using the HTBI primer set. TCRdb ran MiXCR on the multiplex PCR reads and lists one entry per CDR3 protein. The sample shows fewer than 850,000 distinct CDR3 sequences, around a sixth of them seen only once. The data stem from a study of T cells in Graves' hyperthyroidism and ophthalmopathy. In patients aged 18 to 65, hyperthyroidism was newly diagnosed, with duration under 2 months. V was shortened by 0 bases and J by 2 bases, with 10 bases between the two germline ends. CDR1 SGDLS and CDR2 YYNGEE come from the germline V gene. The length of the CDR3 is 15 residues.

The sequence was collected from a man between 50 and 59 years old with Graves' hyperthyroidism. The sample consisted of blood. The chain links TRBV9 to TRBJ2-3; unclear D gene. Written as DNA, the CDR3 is TGTGCCAGCAGCGTAGATAGAGGAATCACAGATACGCAGTATTTT. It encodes CASSVDRGITDTQYF.